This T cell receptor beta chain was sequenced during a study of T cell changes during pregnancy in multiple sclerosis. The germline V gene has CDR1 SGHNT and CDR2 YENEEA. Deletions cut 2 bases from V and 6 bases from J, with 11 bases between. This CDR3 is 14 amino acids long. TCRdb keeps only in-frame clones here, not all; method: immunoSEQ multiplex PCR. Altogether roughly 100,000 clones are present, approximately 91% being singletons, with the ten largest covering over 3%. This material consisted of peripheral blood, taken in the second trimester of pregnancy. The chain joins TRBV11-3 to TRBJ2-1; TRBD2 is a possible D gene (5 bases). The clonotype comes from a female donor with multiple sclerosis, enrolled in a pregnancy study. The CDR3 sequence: CASSLSGGINEQFF. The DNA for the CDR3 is TGTGCCAGCAGCTTAAGTGGAGGAATCAATGAGCAGTTCTTC.